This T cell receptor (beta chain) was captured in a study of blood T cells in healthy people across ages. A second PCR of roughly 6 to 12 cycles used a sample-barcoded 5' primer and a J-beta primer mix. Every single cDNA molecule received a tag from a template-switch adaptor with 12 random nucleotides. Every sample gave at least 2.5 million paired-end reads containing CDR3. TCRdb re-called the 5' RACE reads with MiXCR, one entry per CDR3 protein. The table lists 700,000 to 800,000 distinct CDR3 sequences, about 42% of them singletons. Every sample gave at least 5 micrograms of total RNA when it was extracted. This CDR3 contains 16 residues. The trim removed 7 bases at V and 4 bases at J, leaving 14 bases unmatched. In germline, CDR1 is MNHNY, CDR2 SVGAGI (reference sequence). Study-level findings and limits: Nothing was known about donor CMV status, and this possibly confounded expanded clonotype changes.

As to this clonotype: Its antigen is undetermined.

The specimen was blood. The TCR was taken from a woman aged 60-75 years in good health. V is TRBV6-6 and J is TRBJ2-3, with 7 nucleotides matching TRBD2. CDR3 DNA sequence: TGTGCCAGCACCTACCGGGGAGGGGAGGTTGCAGATACGCAGTATTTT. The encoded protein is CASTYRGGEVADTQYF.